This is a list of T cell receptor beta chains from one sample in a study of T cell responses to AZD1222 COVID-19 vaccine. Generated by immunoSEQ multiplex PCR, the TCRdb table keeps only in-frame clones and is missing some. This table has 140,000 or so clones, approximately 90% appearing once. The source was peripheral blood, collected 28 days after the second AZD1222 dose. All receptors come from an adult who received the AZD1222 COVID-19 vaccine. The CDR3 runs from the conserved cysteine through the conserved F or W. The order of the fields is J gene, V gene, D gene, CDR3 protein, CDR3 DNA. A D gene is named only where the DNA matches it firmly.

TRBJ1-3	TRBV10-3	.	CAISGTGNTIYF	TGTGCCATCTCAGGGACTGGAAACACCATATATTTT
TRBJ2-7	TRBV13	.	CASSFPGESPYEQYF	TGTGCCAGCAGCTTTCCGGGGGAGTCTCCCTACGAGCAGTACTTC
TRBJ1-2	TRBV6-5	.	CASSYRRQSYYGYTF	TGTGCCAGCAGTTATAGGAGGCAGAGCTATTATGGCTACACCTTC
TRBJ2-2	TRBV14	.	CASSLTLAGELFF	TGTGCCAGCAGCCTGACCTTGGCCGGGGAGCTGTTTTTT
TRBJ1-4	TRBV5-1	TRBD1	CASSLVPGQGAGGEKLFF	TGCGCCAGCAGCCTCGTCCCGGGACAGGGGGCGGGGGGTGAAAAACTGTTTTTT
TRBJ1-5	TRBV7-8	TRBD1	CASSLEGQGFNQPQHF	TGTGCCAGCAGCTTAGAGGGACAGGGATTCAATCAGCCCCAGCATTTT
TRBJ1-3	TRBV18	TRBD1	CASSSPGQASGNTIYF	TGTGCCAGCTCATCCCCCGGACAGGCGTCGGGAAACACCATATATTTT
TRBJ1-5	TRBV24-1	.	CATRPQAGCHSNQPQHF	TGTGCCACCAGGCCCCAAGCAGGGTGTCATAGCAATCAGCCCCAGCATTTT
TRBJ1-2	TRBV10-1	.	CASSESEGASGYTF	TGCGCCAGCAGTGAGTCGGAAGGAGCGAGCGGCTACACCTTC
TRBJ1-6	TRBV5-1	.	CASSSLGQNNSPLHF	TGCGCCAGCTCTTCCTTGGGGCAGAATAATTCACCCCTCCACTTT
TRBJ2-1	TRBV19	.	CASSPRTVGNEQFF	TGTGCCAGTAGTCCCCGGACGGTGGGCAATGAGCAGTTCTTC
TRBJ1-1	TRBV5-1	TRBD1	CASSVGQAYTEAFF	TGCGCCAGCAGCGTGGGACAGGCGTACACTGAAGCTTTCTTT
TRBJ1-3	TRBV7-7	.	CASSLLPGNTIYF	TGTGCCAGCAGCTTACTCCCAGGAAACACCATATATTTT
TRBJ1-2	TRBV5-1	TRBD1	CASRPETGDLYGYTF	TGCGCCAGCAGGCCTGAAACAGGGGACCTCTATGGCTACACCTTC
TRBJ2-7	TRBV5-1	.	CASSSSGSRGGTYEQYF	TGCGCCAGCAGCTCGTCCGGGTCGAGAGGTGGGACCTACGAGCAGTACTTC
TRBJ1-1	TRBV7-9	.	CASTLSGPRTEAFF	TGTGCCAGCACCCTTAGTGGGCCGCGGACTGAAGCTTTCTTT
TRBJ1-2	TRBV6-1	TRBD1	CASSGDRGRDGLGYTF	TGTGCCAGCAGTGGGGACAGGGGGCGTGATGGACTTGGCTACACCTTC
TRBJ1-1	TRBV5-5	.	CASSLGIGMNTEAFF	TGTGCCAGCAGCTTGGGCATAGGGATGAACACTGAAGCTTTCTTT
TRBJ1-4	TRBV5-1	.	CASSLEGRGEKLFF	TGCGCCAGCAGCTTGGAAGGGAGAGGTGAAAAACTGTTTTTT
TRBJ2-7	TRBV12-3/TRBV12-4	.	CASSLEGLEQYF	TGTGCCAGCAGTTTAGAGGGGCTCGAGCAGTACTTC
TRBJ1-5	TRBV6-2/TRBV6-3	.	CASSYYGESNQPQHF	TGTGCCAGCAGTTACTATGGGGAAAGCAATCAGCCCCAGCATTTT
TRBJ1-6	TRBV5-4	TRBD1	CASSTDRGPYNSPLHF	TGTGCCAGCAGCACTGACAGGGGCCCCTATAATTCACCCCTCCACTTT
TRBJ2-3	TRBV6-6	TRBD1	CASSYSGTGSTDTQYF	TGTGCCAGCAGTTACAGTGGGACAGGGAGCACAGATACGCAGTATTTT
TRBJ1-2	TRBV29-1	.	CSVEVARGYGYTF	TGCAGCGTTGAAGTCGCGAGGGGATATGGCTACACCTTC
TRBJ1-1	TRBV9	TRBD1	CASSGDRDRGLNTEAFF	TGTGCCAGCAGCGGAGACAGGGACAGGGGTCTTAACACTGAAGCTTTCTTT
TRBJ1-2	TRBV6-5	TRBD1	CASSRQQGQGDGYTF	TGTGCCAGCAGTAGACAACAAGGACAGGGAGATGGCTACACCTTC
TRBJ1-5	TRBV2	.	CASKDQTGFDQPQHF	TGTGCCAGCAAAGATCAAACAGGGTTCGATCAGCCCCAGCATTTT
TRBJ2-1	TRBV7-9	TRBD2	CASSFTERGFLFF	TGTGCCAGCAGCTTTACAGAGCGGGGGTTTCTGTTCTTC
TRBJ1-2	TRBV15	.	CATSRDRVWAPSGYTF	TGTGCCACCAGCAGAGATCGGGTCTGGGCACCCTCTGGCTACACCTTC
TRBJ2-7	TRBV2	TRBD1	CASSEPGRDRLPELVESEQYF	TGTGCCAGCAGTGAACCGGGCCGGGACAGGCTTCCCGAGTTAGTTGAGTCCGAGCAGTACTTC
TRBJ2-7	TRBV7-8	.	CASSLEALINYEQYF	TGTGCCAGCAGCTTAGAGGCCTTGATAAACTACGAGCAGTACTTC
TRBJ1-6	TRBV7-3	.	CASSSRHNSPLHF	TGTGCCAGCAGCAGCCGACATAATTCACCCCTCCACTTT
TRBJ1-3	TRBV18	.	CASSPTGPPSGNTIYF	TGTGCCAGCTCACCTACAGGGCCTCCAAGCGGAAACACCATATATTTT
TRBJ1-3	TRBV5-4	TRBD1	CASSLGQGAEGNTIYF	TGTGCCAGCAGCTTGGGACAGGGGGCGGAAGGAAACACCATATATTTT
TRBJ1-6	TRBV28	.	CASSRLGDPLHF	TGTGCCAGCAGCCGCCTTGGGGATCCCCTCCACTTT
TRBJ2-7	TRBV6-5	.	CASTGTVVAEQYF	TGTGCCAGCACCGGGACGGTCGTAGCCGAGCAGTACTTC
TRBJ1-4	TRBV3-1/TRBV3-2	.	CASSQDWGGAIEKLFF	TGTGCCAGCAGCCAAGATTGGGGGGGCGCGATTGAAAAACTGTTTTTT
TRBJ1-2	TRBV19	.	CASSIDRARGYGYTF	TGTGCCAGTAGTATAGATCGGGCGCGGGGCTATGGCTACACCTTC
TRBJ1-2	TRBV5-4	.	CASSLLGGDHGYTF	TGTGCCAGCAGCCTCCTCGGGGGGGATCATGGCTACACCTTC
TRBJ1-5	TRBV6-6	.	CASSYEVDQPQHF	TGTGCCAGCAGTTACGAGGTTGATCAGCCCCAGCATTTT